A selection of T cell receptor beta chains follows, all from one sample in a study of blood T cell repertoires in COVID-19. Produced via immunoSEQ multiplex PCR; TCRdb's table is partial and in-frame only. Among 90,000 or so clones, more than 70% were seen once, and the ten largest hold approximately 17%. Sequences were obtained from peripheral blood. The origin of the receptors is a human donor in a cohort sampled during active COVID-19. Each CDR3 is given with its conserved first and last residue. The D gene is left open where the match is weak. Some rows mark clone size as missing; the rest say once, few, many or name a class of expanded clone.

V,J,length,size,D,DNA,CDR3
TRBV7-9,TRBJ2-7,17,few,NA,TGTGCCAGCAGCCTCCTTTTACGGGACGGGAGCTCCTACGAGCAGTACTTC,CASSLLLRDGSSYEQYF
TRBV18,TRBJ1-5,15,once,TRBD1,TGTGCCAGCTCACCGGCCAGGGGGTACAATCAGCCCCAGCATTTT,CASSPARGYNQPQHF
TRBV7-8,TRBJ1-2,15,NA,NA,TGTGCCAGTTTAGCCAGGCCGGGGGATAACTATGGCTACACCTTC,CASLARPGDNYGYTF
TRBV30,TRBJ1-3,13,NA,NA,TGTGCCTGCCAACGGTCAGGTGGAAACACCATATATTTT,CACQRSGGNTIYF
TRBV5-1,TRBJ2-7,14,once,NA,TGCGCCAGCAGCTTGAACGAGCTCTCCTACGAGCAGTACTTC,CASSLNELSYEQYF
TRBV5-8,TRBJ2-7,14,NA,NA,TGTGCCAGCAGCGGGGACGGGGGGCGCTACGAGCAGTACTTC,CASSGDGGRYEQYF
TRBV5-1,TRBJ1-1,16,NA,NA,TGCGCCAGCAGCTTGGCGGGAAATTCCATGAACACTGAAGCTTTCTTT,CASSLAGNSMNTEAFF
TRBV11-2,TRBJ2-1,16,NA,TRBD2,TGTGCCAGCAGCCCCACTAGCGGGGGGGCACACAATGAGCAGTTCTTC,CASSPTSGGAHNEQFF
TRBV19,TRBJ2-4,16,NA,NA,TGTGCCAGTAGTATAGGGCAGGGGATGCATGAAAACATTCAGTACTTC,CASSIGQGMHENIQYF
TRBV9,TRBJ1-2,13,NA,TRBD1,TGTGCCAGCAGCTCGGGACAGGGATATGGCTACACCTTC,CASSSGQGYGYTF
TRBV3-1/TRBV3-2,TRBJ2-1,14,NA,TRBD2,TGTGCCAGCAGCCGTAGCGGGGGATTCAATGAGCAGTTCTTC,CASSRSGGFNEQFF
TRBV5-1,TRBJ2-5,15,NA,NA,TGCGCCAGCAGCTTGGCCGCAGGGAATACGGAGACCCAGTACTTC,CASSLAAGNTETQYF
TRBV5-1,TRBJ2-3,16,NA,NA,TGCGCCAGCAGCTTGAGCACAGGGTGGGATTTAGATACGCAGTATTTT,CASSLSTGWDLDTQYF
TRBV3-1/TRBV3-2,TRBJ2-5,16,NA,TRBD2,TGTGCCAGCAGCCAGGGGGGACTAGCCTCAGGCGAGACCCAGTACTTC,CASSQGGLASGETQYF
TRBV5-6,TRBJ2-7,14,NA,NA,TGTGCCAGCAGCTTGTACGGGGTGGACTACGAGCAGTACTTC,CASSLYGVDYEQYF
TRBV5-4,TRBJ1-1,15,NA,TRBD1,TGTGCCAGCAGCCTACGATCACAGGGGGGCACTGAAGCTTTCTTT,CASSLRSQGGTEAFF
TRBV10-2,TRBJ1-1,13,NA,TRBD1,TGCGCCAGCAGTGATGACAGGGGGATTGGAGCTTTCTTT,CASSDDRGIGAFF